This T cell receptor (beta chain) is drawn from a study of cytomegalovirus exposure and HLA in healthy donors. Study-level findings and limits: First-cohort TCR clusters were later found to tend to co-occur in the 120 or so validation repertoires. The study designated some 180 TCR beta chains cytomegalovirus-associated. Through in vitro validation, a few CMV-associated chains were shown to be specific for CMV antigens.

Points on this clone: The antigen is not known.

Clones were read by immunoSEQ multiplex PCR, and TCRdb kept only the in-frame ones, dropping some. The data show around 150,000 clones, around 92% seen once. The CDR3 runs 16 residues. Germline CDR1 MGHRA, CDR2 YSYEKL. V shed 4 bases and J 0 bases; nucleotides not matched to a gene: 7. Input material: PBMCs. This TCR derives from a young man in good health and CMV-seropositive. This chain links TRBV4-1 with TRBJ1-1, with 8 bases aligning to TRBD1. Here the CDR3 DNA reads TGCGCCAGCAGCCCCCATCTACAGGGGGTGAACACTGAAGCTTTCTTT. Protein sequence: CASSPHLQGVNTEAFF.